The rows below give T cell receptor beta chains drawn from one sample of a study of cytomegalovirus exposure and HLA in healthy donors. Profiling relied on immunoSEQ multiplex PCR, and the TCRdb table lists in-frame clones only, not all of them. The sample includes about 44,000 clones. The specimen was PBMCs. The source is a male donor in good health and CMV-seronegative. Both conserved end residues are part of each CDR3. D genes are given only for firm matches.

cdr3_nt	cdr3_aa	v_call	j_call	d_call
TGTGCCAGCAGTCATTGTGTCCGGGAGGATGAGCAGTACTTC	CASSHCVREDEQYF	TRBV21-1	TRBJ2-7	-
TGCGCCAGCAGCCGAATAGCGGGAGCACTGGACAATGAGCAGTTCTTC	CASSRIAGALDNEQFF	TRBV4-3	TRBJ2-1	TRBD2
TGTGCCAGCAGCTCCGGACAGGGGCCACGGAGCAATCAGCCCCAGCATTTT	CASSSGQGPRSNQPQHF	TRBV27	TRBJ1-5	TRBD1
TGTGCCAGCAGTGTCCCCGGGAGGGCCGGGAATGAGCAGTTCTTC	CASSVPGRAGNEQFF	TRBV6-1	TRBJ2-1	TRBD2
TGTGCCAGCTCACCCACAGGTTCTGGGGCCAACGTCCTGACTTTC	CASSPTGSGANVLTF	TRBV18	TRBJ2-6	-
TGTGCCAGCAGTTTACAGTCTGCCTCCTACGAGCAGTACTTC	CASSLQSASYEQYF	TRBV27	TRBJ2-7	-
TGTGCCAGCAGTTACTCCTACGAGGTCACCGGGGAGCTGTTTTTT	CASSYSYEVTGELFF	TRBV6-5	TRBJ2-2	-
TGTGCCAGCAGCTCCCTCGGGGGGGCGGCCGGGGAGCTGTTTTTT	CASSSLGGAAGELFF	TRBV11-3	TRBJ2-2	TRBD2
TGTGCCAGCAGCCAAGTTAAGGGACTAAGGGGCAATGAGCAGTTCTTC	CASSQVKGLRGNEQFF	TRBV14	TRBJ2-1	TRBD2
TGTGCCAGCAGCTTACTGGACAGGGGCCACGAGCAGTACTTC	CASSLLDRGHEQYF	TRBV7-6	TRBJ2-7	TRBD1
TGTGCCAGTAGTATCTCGGGAACTCCTAACTATGGCTACACCTTC	CASSISGTPNYGYTF	TRBV19	TRBJ1-2	-
TGCGCCAGCAGCCCAGACAGGGAAGACTACGAGCAGTACTTC	CASSPDREDYEQYF	TRBV5-1	TRBJ2-7	TRBD1
TGTGCCAGCTCTCCCGACAGGGGGCAGCCCCAGCATTTT	CASSPDRGQPQHF	TRBV18	TRBJ1-5	TRBD1
TGCAGCGTTTCGGGAGGGGGCGCCCGCTACGAGCAGTACTTC	CSVSGGGARYEQYF	TRBV29-1	TRBJ2-7	-
TGCGCCAGCAGCCAGGGGACAGTGAACACTGAAGCTTTCTTT	CASSQGTVNTEAFF	TRBV5-1	TRBJ1-1	TRBD1
TGCGCCAGCAGCCAAGTTAACTCGCGCCAAACTTACAATGAGCAGTTCTTC	CASSQVNSRQTYNEQFF	TRBV4-1	TRBJ2-1	-
TGCGCCAGCAGCTGGGACAGCTATGGCTACACCTTC	CASSWDSYGYTF	TRBV5-1	TRBJ1-2	TRBD1
TGTGCCAGCTCACCCCCGGACAGACAATCCTACGAGCAGTACTTC	CASSPPDRQSYEQYF	TRBV18	TRBJ2-7	-
TGTGCCAGCAGTTACGGAAGGGGGAGCACCGGGGAGCTGTTTTTT	CASSYGRGSTGELFF	TRBV6-5	TRBJ2-2	-
TGTGCCAGCTCACCCAGGGTCCGCAATGAGCAGTTCTTC	CASSPRVRNEQFF	TRBV18	TRBJ2-1	-
TGTGCCAGCAGTGACCCGACAGGGATCACCTATGGCTACACCTTC	CASSDPTGITYGYTF	TRBV2	TRBJ1-2	TRBD1
TGTGCCAGCAGCCCGAGTGCCTACAATGAGCAGTTCTTC	CASSPSAYNEQFF	TRBV7-9	TRBJ2-1	-
TGTGCCTGTAAACAGGGGGGGAACACTGAAGCTTTCTTT	CACKQGGNTEAFF	TRBV30	TRBJ1-1	TRBD1
TGTGCCTGGAATACTGACAGGGTCTACTACGAGCAGTACTTC	CAWNTDRVYYEQYF	TRBV30	TRBJ2-7	TRBD1
TGCATCGGCCTGGACGGGGGTCGCTACACCTTC	CIGLDGGRYTF	TRBV20-1	TRBJ1-2	-
TGTGCCAGCAGTTCCTGGGGGCAGGGTGAGACCCAGTACTTC	CASSSWGQGETQYF	TRBV25-1	TRBJ2-5	-
TGTGCCAGCTCACCATTCGCGGGGGGCAACCAAGAGACCCAGTACTTC	CASSPFAGGNQETQYF	TRBV18	TRBJ2-5	TRBD2
TGTGCCAGTAGTAAACTAGCGGTATCCTACGAGCAGTACTTC	CASSKLAVSYEQYF	TRBV19	TRBJ2-7	TRBD2
TGTGCTAGCAGCTTAATGGGGCAGAAGGAGACCCAGTACTTC	CASSLMGQKETQYF	TRBV7-7	TRBJ2-5	-
TGTGCCAGCAGTAAGGGACATATAATGTACGAGCAGTACTTC	CASSKGHIMYEQYF	TRBV6-5	TRBJ2-7	-
TGTGCCAGCAGGCTAGCGGGAGGGTACAATGAGCAGTTCTTC	CASRLAGGYNEQFF	TRBV5-4	TRBJ2-1	TRBD2
TGTGCCAGTAAAAAGGGACTAGCGGGAGGAGACACCGGGGAGCTGTTTTTT	CASKKGLAGGDTGELFF	TRBV19	TRBJ2-2	TRBD2
TGTGCCACCAGCAGAGGACCGGGAGGGCCGGGAGGGGCCCTTTACAATGAGCAGTTCTTC	CATSRGPGGPGGALYNEQFF	TRBV15	TRBJ2-1	TRBD2
TGTGCCAGCAGCCTGGGACTAGCGGGAGGGCCAAGCTCCTACAATGAGCAGTTCTTC	CASSLGLAGGPSSYNEQFF	TRBV7-3	TRBJ2-1	TRBD2
TGTGCCAGCTCACCGGGCGGGCCTTCTAACTATGGCTACACCTTC	CASSPGGPSNYGYTF	TRBV18	TRBJ1-2	-
TGTGCCAGCAGGGAAAACAGGGACTATGGCTACACCTTC	CASRENRDYGYTF	TRBV27	TRBJ1-2	-
TGTGCCTGGAGTTCAACCGGGACAGACAATCAGCCCCAGCATTTT	CAWSSTGTDNQPQHF	TRBV30	TRBJ1-5	TRBD1
TGTGCCAGCAGTTCTAGACGGGAGTACACTGAAGCTTTCTTT	CASSSRREYTEAFF	TRBV27	TRBJ1-1	-
TGTGCCAGCAGCTTAAGTGGGGGGGTGGAGACCCAGTACTTC	CASSLSGGVETQYF	TRBV7-6	TRBJ2-5	TRBD2
TGTGCCAGCTCACCGGACTCAGCCGGCAGACCCCAGCATTTT	CASSPDSAGRPQHF	TRBV18	TRBJ1-5	-
TGCGCCAGCCGGGCGGGAGGGGTTTCTGCCGGGGAGCTGTTTTTT	CASRAGGVSAGELFF	TRBV10-2	TRBJ2-2	TRBD2
TGTGCCAGCAGTGAAGGGGGGACAGGCGACTACAATGAGCAGTTCTTC	CASSEGGTGDYNEQFF	TRBV6-4	TRBJ2-1	TRBD1
TGTGCCAGCAGCGTAGCTATTGGGACAGGGTCCTTAGGTACTAGCGGGAGGCTCGGTGAGCAGTTCTTC	CASSVAIGTGSLGTSGRLGEQFF	TRBV9	TRBJ2-1	TRBD2
TGTGCCAGCAGCAGTGCGGGGGGGAGCGCCTACGAGCAGTACTTC	CASSSAGGSAYEQYF	TRBV7-2	TRBJ2-7	TRBD2
TGTGCCAGTGAGGATTACTACACTGAAGCTTTCTTT	CASEDYYTEAFF	TRBV19	TRBJ1-1	-
TGCAGTGCTAGTATTAGAAATGAGCAGTTCTTC	CSASIRNEQFF	TRBV20-1	TRBJ2-1	-
TGTGCCAGCACTTCCACTGGGGGGGGACCCTATGGCTACACCTTC	CASTSTGGGPYGYTF	TRBV6-5	TRBJ1-2	-
TGTGCCAGCTCACCGCGGGCCAACCCCAATGAGCAGTTCTTC	CASSPRANPNEQFF	TRBV18	TRBJ2-1	-
TGTGCCAGCAGTTACTCGACCAGGAGCGGACAGCCCCAGCATTTT	CASSYSTRSGQPQHF	TRBV6-5	TRBJ1-5	-
TGCAGCGTTGGAATGGGGGGCTCCTACAATGAGCAGTTCTTC	CSVGMGGSYNEQFF	TRBV29-1	TRBJ2-1	-
TGTGCCAGCACCAAGAGGCTAGTAGAGACCCAGTACTTC	CASTKRLVETQYF	TRBV11-2	TRBJ2-5	-
TGTGCCAGCAGCGTAGGAGGCTCCTACGAGCAGTACTTC	CASSVGGSYEQYF	TRBV9	TRBJ2-7	-
TGTGCCAGCAGCCTACGGAGGTCTAGCACAGATACGCAGTATTTT	CASSLRRSSTDTQYF	TRBV7-2	TRBJ2-3	-
TGTGCCAGTAGTATTTACTCCTTTAGCAATCAGCCCCAGCATTTT	CASSIYSFSNQPQHF	TRBV19	TRBJ1-5	-
TGTGCCAGCAAAGCCTACGCAGGAGATACGCAGTATTTT	CASKAYAGDTQYF	TRBV7-3	TRBJ2-3	-
TGTGCCAGCAGCCCCACTCTTGGGGGGGCGGGAGAGACCCAGTACTTC	CASSPTLGGAGETQYF	TRBV5-6	TRBJ2-5	-
TGCGCCAGCAGTTTAGAGGGGGGGACTGAAGCTTTCTTT	CASSLEGGTEAFF	TRBV10-2	TRBJ1-1	-